This T cell receptor (beta chain) was recovered during a study of blood T cell repertoires in COVID-19. Study details: Material from acute and convalescent COVID-19 was sourced from the United States, Italy and Spain. PBMCs, B-cell-depleted T cells, or T cells were the source of the cDNA or gDNA that made up the material.

Study processing details: Amplification of reference gene primers provided the estimated nucleated cell counts. TCRdb's copy holds only in-frame clones and misses some; the assay was immunoSEQ multiplex PCR. V and J calls and clone size are as listed in that table; D and trimming were resolved from the DNA. The table lists around 200,000 clones, approximately 87% of them singletons. Between the trimmed V and J ends, which lost 1 base and 6 bases, there was a span of 13 bases. Germline V lookup: CDR1 SGHAT, CDR2 FQNNGV. The CDR3 runs 14 residues. Input material: peripheral blood. The chain recombines TRBV11-2 with TRBJ2-7; perhaps TRBD1 as D (5 bases). This clonotype was sampled from a woman aged 45-59 years with acute or convalescent COVID-19. Written as DNA, the CDR3 is TGTGCCAGCAGCTTAGGGGGAAAGGGGATCGAGCAGTACTTC. Translated: CASSLGGKGIEQYF.